This T cell receptor beta chain stems from a study of molecular identifiers for immune sequencing clone quantification. TCRdb re-derived calls from the PCR reads in MiXCR, one entry per CDR3 protein. In the table there are about 98,000 distinct CDR3 sequences, 30% to 35% of which are singletons. Trimming removed 2 bases at V and 4 bases at J, with 13 bases between. The CDR3 loop spans 14 amino acids. Germline V lookup: CDR1 DFQATT, CDR2 SNEGSKA (reference sequence). This clonotype was seen only a few times. V gene TRBV20-1 combines with J gene TRBJ2-3; D remains ambiguous. Sample: naive CD8+ T cells from blood, with Jurkat cell RNA spiked in. Subset defined: FACS-sorted CD8+CD4-CCR7+CD45RA+ naive T cells. The TCR comes from a human donor in good health. Some libraries in this study had Jurkat cell RNA spiked in. The chain's CDR3 is CSARLFWVSDTQYF. The CDR3, as DNA: TGCAGTGCTAGATTGTTTTGGGTTTCAGATACGCAGTATTTT.